The clone carrying this TCR beta chain was counted a few times. What it recognizes is unknown. This same CDR3 is encoded by further DNA sequences in the sample. This sample is drawn from a study of siplizumab effects on memory and regulatory T cells. Study-wide results and limits: Unstimulated naive T cells seemed to show more diversity than memory cells did, and they also seemed to be among the major contributors to the alloresponse. Whether proliferating Tregs in siplizumab cultures suppress was not functionally confirmed. Siplizumab, the agent tested, significantly reduced alloreactive sequences traceable to unstimulated CD4+ memory cells.

Per sample, the assay covered approximately 94,000 TCR templates. The repertoire was sequenced with immunoSEQ multiplex PCR; TCRdb's copy has only in-frame clones and lacks some. Among about 97,000 clones, approximately 91% were seen once, and the ten largest hold around 12%. Sequencing was performed on non-Treg CD4+ T cells sorted from blood. This receptor was taken from a human donor in good health.

The CDR3 here is CSVGGVGGGQETQYF. The CDR3 bases are TGCAGCGTTGGTGGCGTAGGGGGGGGCCAAGAGACCCAGTACTTC. The chain carries TRBV29-1 and TRBJ2-5; D perhaps matches TRBD2 (7 bases). V lost 4 bases and J lost 1, with 16 bases in between. The length of the CDR3 is 15 residues. Germline CDR1 SQVTM, CDR2 ANQGSEA.